A single sample gave rise to the 20 T cell receptor beta chains below, sequenced in a study of T cell repertoires in cytomegalovirus infection. TCRdb re-called the reads with MiXCR, one entry per CDR3 protein. The table has 250,000 to 300,000 distinct CDR3 sequences, over 15% seen once. Specimen: CD8+ T cells from PBMCs. These receptors all stem from a human donor in good health (CMV status not recorded). Some clones in this sample may be carry-over from other donors' samples.

There are many counts of this clonotype. This chain uses TRBV7-8 with TRBJ2-1; 9 positions match TRBD2. The CDR3 covers 16 residues. The J segment lost 2 bases and the V segment lost 5 bases, leaving 7 bases of the junction unmatched. Germline V lookup: CDR1 SGHVS, CDR2 FQNEAQ. CDR3: CASSQLLAGPYNEQFF. DNA for the CDR3: TGTGCCAGCAGCCAACTTCTAGCGGGACCCTACAATGAGCAGTTCTTC.

This clonotype came up many times. V usage is TRBV7-9 and J usage is TRBJ2-7, with 8 bases lining up with TRBD1. The CDR3 covers 15 residues. Trimming cost V 5 bases and J 7 bases; bases outside gene matches: 13. The germline V gene has CDR1 SEHNR and CDR2 FQNEAQ (reference sequence). CDR3 loop: CASSPVRTGLREQYF. DNA of the CDR3: TGTGCCAGCAGCCCCGTCCGGACAGGGCTTAGGGAGCAGTACTTC.

The chain is built from TRBV2 and TRBJ2-1, with D perhaps matching TRBD2 (6 bases). The CDR3 length is 14 residues. Germline V gene sequence: CDR1 SNHLY, CDR2 FYNNEI. The germline V and J ends were trimmed by 10 bases and 5 bases, with 18 bases remaining between them. This CDR3 reads CATSSFSGDNEQFF. The CDR3 DNA reads as TGTGCCACCTCCAGTTTCTCGGGAGACAATGAGCAGTTCTTC.

The chain links TRBV7-9 to TRBJ2-7; 10 bases are shared with TRBD1. The germline V gene has CDR1 SEHNR and CDR2 FQNEAQ (reference sequence). Germline trimming cut 3 bases from V and 5 bases from J; bases unmatched to any gene: 7. The CDR3 extends over 15 amino acids. The DNA for the CDR3 is TGTGCCAGCAGCTTGAGGACAGGGGGTCGGAACGAGCAGTACTTC. Translated, it gives CASSLRTGGRNEQYF.

Ten or more counts support this clonotype. The chain uses TRBV6-5 and TRBJ2-6; a weak D match, TRBD1 (5 bases). The CDR3 has 15 amino acids. Trimming cost V 2 bases and J 0 bases, with 5 bases left between them. Germline V gives CDR1 MNHEY, CDR2 SVGAGI. This CDR3 reads CASSYDSSGANVLTF. In nucleotides, the CDR3 is TGTGCCAGCAGTTACGACAGCTCTGGGGCCAACGTCCTGACTTTC.

This clonotype was seen only a few times. This rearrangement joins TRBV5-1 to TRBJ1-2; D is uncertain. The CDR3 consists of 13 residues. V was shortened by 2 bases and J by 8 bases, with 13 bases between the two germline ends. CDR1 and CDR2 from the germline V gene are SGHRS and YFSETQ. The DNA of the CDR3 is TGCGCCAGCAGCTTTAGGCAGGCATGGGGCTACACCTTC. Amino acids: CASSFRQAWGYTF.

This clonotype has a count of ten or more. The chain uses TRBV7-8 and TRBJ2-7; D is ambiguous. This CDR3 spans 11 amino acids. CDR1 and CDR2 (germline): SGHVS, FQNEAQ. V was cut by 5 bases and J by 5 bases, with 7 bases left in between. The CDR3 DNA reads TGTGCCAGCAGCGTCCATAACGAGCAGTACTTC. It specifies CASSVHNEQYF.

This clonotype was detected a few times. V is TRBV2 and J is TRBJ2-1; D is perhaps TRBD1 (5 bases). The CDR3 totals 14 residues. The germline gives CDR1 SNHLY, CDR2 FYNNEI. V gave up 6 bases and J gave up 3 bases, with 12 bases separating them. The CDR3, as DNA: TGTGCCAGCAGCCAAAGGGGATACTACAATGAGCAGTTCTTC. Protein: CASSQRGYYNEQFF.

The chain joins TRBV3-1 to TRBJ2-1; a weak D match, TRBD1 (6 bases). CDR1 LGHDT and CDR2 YNNKEL come from the germline V gene (reference sequence). The CDR3 has 15 amino acids. V was shortened by 0 bases and J by 4 bases, with 10 bases between the two germline ends. The CDR3 DNA is TGTGCCAGCAGCCAAGATCCAACAGGGTACAATGAGCAGTTCTTC. Amino acid sequence: CASSQDPTGYNEQFF.

This clonotype was recorded many times. The chain combines TRBV7-9 with TRBJ1-4; no definite D call. Germline V gene lookup returns CDR1 SEHNR and CDR2 FQNEAQ (reference sequence). Between the trimmed V and J ends, which lost 5 bases and 6 bases, there was a span of 19 bases. The CDR3 covers 16 residues. CDR3 in amino acids: CASSVVDTSADEKLFF. CDR3 bases: TGTGCCAGCAGCGTCGTCGACACTAGCGCAGATGAAAAACTGTTTTTT.

The chain carries TRBV7-9 and TRBJ2-1; D gene ambiguous. Trimming removed 5 bases from V and 2 bases from J, with 13 bases in between. The CDR3 loop spans 15 amino acids. CDR1 is SEHNR, CDR2 FQNEAQ, per germline (reference sequence). The CDR3 DNA sequence: TGTGCCAGCAGCCCGCCCGGTCCCCCCTACAATGAGCAGTTCTTC. As protein: CASSPPGPPYNEQFF.

This clonotype turned up a few times. One end of the junction varies from germline; a read error may be responsible. The V gene is TRBV7-6, the J gene TRBJ2-2; D is possibly TRBD1 (5 bases). Germline lookup yields CDR1 SGHVS and CDR2 FNYEAQ. This CDR3 contains 15 residues. The CDR3 spells CASSLGQGDTGELFF. As DNA, the CDR3 is TGTGCTAGCAGCTTAGGCCAAGGGGACACCGGGGAGCTGTTTTTT.

This clonotype was observed many times. CDR3 loop: CASTMPRGSGANVLTF. CDR3 bases: TGTGCCAGCACCATGCCTCGCGGTTCTGGGGCCAACGTCCTGACTTTC. The V call is TRBV28, the J call TRBJ2-6; unclear D gene. The germline V and J ends were trimmed by 7 bases and 1 base, with 14 bases remaining between them. The germline V gene encodes CDR1 MDHEN and CDR2 SYDVKM. The CDR3 extends over 16 amino acids.

There are a few counts of this clonotype. V is TRBV20-1 and J is TRBJ2-3; possibly TRBD2 for D (5 bases). Trimming removed 4 bases from V and 2 bases from J, with 16 bases in between. Per the germline V gene, CDR1 is DFQATT and CDR2 is SNEGSKA (reference sequence). The CDR3 length is 15 residues. The CDR3: CSATNRAADTDTQYF. In DNA, the CDR3 is TGCAGTGCTACCAACCGGGCAGCGGACACAGATACGCAGTATTTT.

The chain recombines TRBV28 with TRBJ2-7, with TRBD1 identical over 9 bases. The germline CDR1 and CDR2 sequences are MDHEN and SYDVKM. After removal of 7 bases from V and 6 bases from J, the junction contained 10 bases not matched to a gene. CDR3 length: 14 residues. CDR3 amino acids: CASIPSGTGSEQYF. CDR3 nucleotide sequence: TGTGCCAGCATTCCATCCGGGACAGGGTCCGAGCAGTACTTC.

This clonotype was seen repeatedly, ten times or more. V gene TRBV4-3 combines with J gene TRBJ2-2; D tentatively fits TRBD1 or TRBD2 (5 bases each). The germline V gene encodes CDR1 LGHNA and CDR2 YSLEER. CDR3 size: 15 residues. Trimming left V 0 bases short and J 3 bases short, with 8 bases between. The CDR3 here is CASSQDLGDTGELFF. The CDR3 DNA reads as TGCGCCAGCAGCCAAGACCTGGGGGACACCGGGGAGCTGTTTTTT.

The gene calls are TRBV7-2 and TRBJ2-7; 8 bases map to TRBD1. The CDR3 sequence is 15 residues long. J gave up 4 bases and V 8 bases, and 13 bases lay outside the gene matches. From germline, CDR1 is SGHTA and CDR2 FQGNSA. CDR3 protein: CASSSGTGHLYEQYF. CDR3 DNA sequence: TGTGCCAGCTCCTCCGGGACAGGCCATTTGTACGAGCAGTACTTC.

This chain links TRBV18 with TRBJ2-3; TRBD1 is a possible D gene (6 bases). Trimming left V 2 bases short and J 7 bases short, with 28 bases between. Per the germline V gene, CDR1 is KGHSH and CDR2 is LQKENI. The CDR3 is made up of 19 amino acids. CDR3 DNA: TGTGCCAGCTCACCAAAAACAGGGACCGCGGGCTCCTCCGTCTATACGCAGTATTTT. Protein product: CASSPKTGTAGSSVYTQYF.

The V gene is TRBV4-1, the J gene TRBJ2-5, with D perhaps given as TRBD1 or TRBD2 (5 bases each). V was pared by 0 bases and J by 1 base, with 9 bases between. The CDR3 covers 15 residues. Germline V gene sequence: CDR1 MGHRA, CDR2 YSYEKL. The CDR3 is CASSQERDLQETQYF. The CDR3 nucleotides are TGCGCCAGCAGCCAAGAACGGGACCTCCAAGAGACCCAGTACTTC.

This clonotype was picked up many times. CDR3: CASSEGRLNTEAFF. Written as DNA, the CDR3 is TGTGCCAGCAGTGAAGGACGGCTGAACACTGAAGCTTTCTTT. V gene TRBV2 combines with J gene TRBJ1-1; D unresolved. The germline CDR1 and CDR2 sequences are SNHLY and FYNNEI. This CDR3 is built from 14 residues. Trimming stripped 1 base from V and 0 bases from J, with 6 bases between.